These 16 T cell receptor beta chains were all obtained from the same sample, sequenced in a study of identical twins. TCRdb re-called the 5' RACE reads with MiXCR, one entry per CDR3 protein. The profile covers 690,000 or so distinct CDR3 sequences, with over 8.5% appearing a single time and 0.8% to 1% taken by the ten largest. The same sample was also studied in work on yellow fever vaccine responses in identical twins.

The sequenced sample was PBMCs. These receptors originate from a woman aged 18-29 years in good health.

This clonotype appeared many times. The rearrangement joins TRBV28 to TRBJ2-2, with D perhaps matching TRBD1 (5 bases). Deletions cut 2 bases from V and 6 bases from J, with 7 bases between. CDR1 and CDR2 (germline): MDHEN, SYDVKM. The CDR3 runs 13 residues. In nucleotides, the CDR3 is TGTGCCAGCAGTTTAACAGGACCCGGGGAGCTGTTTTTT. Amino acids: CASSLTGPGELFF.

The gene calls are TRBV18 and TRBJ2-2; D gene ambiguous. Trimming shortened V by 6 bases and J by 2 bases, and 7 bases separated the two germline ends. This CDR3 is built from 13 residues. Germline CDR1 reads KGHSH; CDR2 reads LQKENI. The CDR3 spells CASSGFNTGELFF. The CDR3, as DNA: TGTGCCAGCTCCGGATTCAACACCGGGGAGCTGTTTTTT.

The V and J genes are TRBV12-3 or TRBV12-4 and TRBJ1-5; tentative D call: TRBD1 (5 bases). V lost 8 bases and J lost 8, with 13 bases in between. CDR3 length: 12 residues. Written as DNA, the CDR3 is TGTGCCAGCGGCGGTAAAGGGGAGCCCCAGCATTTT. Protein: CASGGKGEPQHF.

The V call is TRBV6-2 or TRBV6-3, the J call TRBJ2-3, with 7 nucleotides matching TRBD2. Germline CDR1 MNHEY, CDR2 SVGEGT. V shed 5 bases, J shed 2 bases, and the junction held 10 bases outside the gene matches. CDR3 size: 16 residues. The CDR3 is CASSVPGLPNTDTQYF. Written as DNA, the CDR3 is TGTGCCAGCAGTGTCCCGGGACTACCTAACACAGATACGCAGTATTTT.

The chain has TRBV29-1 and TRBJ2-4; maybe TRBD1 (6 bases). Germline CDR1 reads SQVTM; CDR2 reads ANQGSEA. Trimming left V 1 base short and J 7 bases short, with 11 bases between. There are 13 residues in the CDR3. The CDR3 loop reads CSVEALDRNIQYF. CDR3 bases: TGCAGCGTTGAAGCTTTAGACAGGAACATTCAGTACTTC. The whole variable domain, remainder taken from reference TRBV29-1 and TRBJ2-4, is SAVISQKPSRDICQRGTSLTIQCQVDSQVTMMFWYRQQPGQSLTLIATANQGSEATYESGFVIDKFPISRPNLTFSTLTVSNMSPEDSSIYLCSVEALDRNIQYFGAGTRLSVL.

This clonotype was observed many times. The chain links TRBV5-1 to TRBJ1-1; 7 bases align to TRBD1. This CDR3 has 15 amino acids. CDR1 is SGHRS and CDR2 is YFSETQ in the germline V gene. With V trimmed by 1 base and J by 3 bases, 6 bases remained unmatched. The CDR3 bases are TGCGCCAGCAGCTTGTGGAGGGGGCAGGACACTGAAGCTTTCTTT. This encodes CASSLWRGQDTEAFF.

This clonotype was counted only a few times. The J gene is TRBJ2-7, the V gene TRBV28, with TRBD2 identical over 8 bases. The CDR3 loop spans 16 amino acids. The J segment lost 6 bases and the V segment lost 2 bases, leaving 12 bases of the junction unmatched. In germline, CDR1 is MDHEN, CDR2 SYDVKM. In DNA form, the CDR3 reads TGTGCCAGCAGTTTAACCACTAGCGGAGGTCGGAGCGAGCAGTACTTC. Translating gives CASSLTTSGGRSEQYF.

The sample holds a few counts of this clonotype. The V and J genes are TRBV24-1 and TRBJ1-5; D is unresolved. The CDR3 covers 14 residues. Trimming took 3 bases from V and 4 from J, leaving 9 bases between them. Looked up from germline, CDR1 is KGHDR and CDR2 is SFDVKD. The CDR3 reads CATSDIQENQPQHF. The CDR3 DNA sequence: TGTGCCACCAGTGATATTCAGGAGAATCAGCCCCAGCATTTT.

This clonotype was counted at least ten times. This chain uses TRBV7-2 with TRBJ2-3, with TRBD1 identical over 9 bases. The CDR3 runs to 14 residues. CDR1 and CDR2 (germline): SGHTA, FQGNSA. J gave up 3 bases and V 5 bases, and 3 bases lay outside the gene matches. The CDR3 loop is CASSPGQGTDTQYF. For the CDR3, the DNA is TGTGCCAGCAGCCCGGGACAGGGTACAGATACGCAGTATTTT.

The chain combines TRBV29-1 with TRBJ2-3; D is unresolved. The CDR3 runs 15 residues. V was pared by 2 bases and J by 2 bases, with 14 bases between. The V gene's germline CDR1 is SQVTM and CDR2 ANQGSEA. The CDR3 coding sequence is TGCAGCGTTGAAACGGCTGGCACTTTCACAGATACGCAGTATTTT. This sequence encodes CSVETAGTFTDTQYF.

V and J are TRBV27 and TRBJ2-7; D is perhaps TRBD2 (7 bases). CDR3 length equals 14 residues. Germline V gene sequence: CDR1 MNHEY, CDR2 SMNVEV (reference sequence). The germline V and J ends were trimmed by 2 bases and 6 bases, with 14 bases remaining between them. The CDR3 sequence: CASSLAGGLSEQYF. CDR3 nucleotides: TGTGCCAGCAGTTTAGCCGGGGGGCTCTCCGAGCAGTACTTC.

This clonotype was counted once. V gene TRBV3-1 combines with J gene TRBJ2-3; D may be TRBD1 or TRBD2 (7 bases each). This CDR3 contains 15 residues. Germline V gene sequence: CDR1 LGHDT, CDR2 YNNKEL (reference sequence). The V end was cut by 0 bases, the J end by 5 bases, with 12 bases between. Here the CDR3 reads CASSQDRGGIDTQYF. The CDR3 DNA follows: TGTGCCAGCAGCCAAGACAGGGGGGGTATAGATACGCAGTATTTT.

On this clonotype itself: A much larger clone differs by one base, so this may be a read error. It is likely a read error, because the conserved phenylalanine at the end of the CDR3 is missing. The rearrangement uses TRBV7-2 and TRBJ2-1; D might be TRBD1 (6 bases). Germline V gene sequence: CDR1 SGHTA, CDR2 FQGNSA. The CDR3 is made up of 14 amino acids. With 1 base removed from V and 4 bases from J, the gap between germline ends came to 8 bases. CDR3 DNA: TGTGCCAGCAGCTTAGGGACAGAATACAATGAGCAGTTCCTC. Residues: CASSLGTEYNEQFL.

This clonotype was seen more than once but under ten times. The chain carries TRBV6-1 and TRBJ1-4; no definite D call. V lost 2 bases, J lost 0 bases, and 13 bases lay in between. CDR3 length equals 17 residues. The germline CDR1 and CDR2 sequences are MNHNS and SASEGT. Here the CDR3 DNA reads TGTGCCAGCAGTGAATGGGTGCTGCTATCAACTAATGAAAAACTGTTTTTT. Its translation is CASSEWVLLSTNEKLFF.

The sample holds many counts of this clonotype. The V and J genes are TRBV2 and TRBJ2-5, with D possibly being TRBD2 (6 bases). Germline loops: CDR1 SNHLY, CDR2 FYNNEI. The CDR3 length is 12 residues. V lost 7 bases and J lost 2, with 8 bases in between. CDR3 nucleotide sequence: TGTGCCAGCACGCGGGATCAAGAGACCCAGTACTTC. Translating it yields CASTRDQETQYF.

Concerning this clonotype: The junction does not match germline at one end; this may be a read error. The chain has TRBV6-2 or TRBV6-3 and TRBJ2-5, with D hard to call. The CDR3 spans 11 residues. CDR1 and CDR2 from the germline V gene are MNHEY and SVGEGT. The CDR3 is CTSSYRETQYF. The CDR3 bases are TGTACCAGCAGTTACAGAGAGACCCAGTACTTC.